Shown below are 19 T cell receptor beta chains from a single sample sequenced in a study of T cells in tuberculosis. Using immunoSEQ multiplex PCR, the repertoire was profiled, and TCRdb retains in-frame clones only, with some absent. The table shows fewer than 35,000 clones, with 95% occurring only once. Sequencing was carried out using PBMCs. The receptors were sampled from a donor aged 10 to 29 with latent tuberculosis or without tuberculosis infection.

The J gene is TRBJ2-7, the V gene TRBV6-1; the D is unclear. In germline, CDR1 is MNHNS, CDR2 SASEGT. The CDR3 is 13 residues long. The ends were cut back, 7 bases at V and 3 bases at J, with 13 bases in the middle. The CDR3 nucleotides read TGTGCCAGCACCCTGACAACCGGCTACGAGCAGTACTTC. Translating it yields CASTLTTGYEQYF.

This clone showed up just a few times. V is TRBV16 and J is TRBJ1-1, with D perhaps matching TRBD1 (5 bases). V was trimmed by 3 bases and J by 0 bases, leaving 11 bases between them. Looked up from germline, CDR1 is KGHSY and CDR2 is FQNENV. CDR3 length equals 15 residues. As DNA, the CDR3 is TGTGCCAGCAGCCATCCGACGGGGGTGAACACTGAAGCTTTCTTT. Amino acids: CASSHPTGVNTEAFF.

The chain is built from TRBV6-1 and TRBJ2-7; perhaps TRBD2 as D (7 bases). Germline lookup yields CDR1 MNHNS and CDR2 SASEGT. Trimming took off 0 bases at V and 2 bases at J, with 11 bases between the two ends. The CDR3 is 15 amino acids. The CDR3 spells CASSEAPGGPYEQYF. In DNA form, the CDR3 reads TGTGCCAGCAGTGAAGCGCCCGGGGGGCCCTACGAGCAGTACTTC.

In the case of this clone: One junction end does not reproduce the germline sequence, and a read error may be involved. This chain connects TRBV7-7 to TRBJ2-7, with 10 positions matching TRBD1. CDR1 is SSHAT and CDR2 is FNYEAQ in the germline V gene (reference sequence). The CDR3 is 13 residues long. The CDR3 DNA reads TGTGCTAGCAGCCGAGGGGACAGGGGAGAGCAGTACTTC. Protein: CASSRGDRGEQYF.

The chain joins TRBV6-1 to TRBJ2-5; TRBD1 matches 10 bases. The germline V gene encodes CDR1 MNHNS and CDR2 SASEGT. V lost 6 bases to trimming and J lost 4 bases; unmatched junction nucleotides: 5. There are 14 residues in the CDR3. The DNA for the CDR3 is TGTGCCAGCAGGGGGGACAGGGGCAGAGAGACCCAGTACTTC. The encoded protein is CASRGDRGRETQYF.

V is TRBV7-6 and J is TRBJ2-4; 10 bases align to TRBD1. In germline, CDR1 is SGHVS, CDR2 FNYEAQ. CDR3 size: 17 residues. Losses at the gene ends were 5 bases for V and 0 bases for J; bases not matched to a gene: 7. The CDR3 loop is CASSPRQGASAKNIQYF. DNA for the CDR3: TGTGCCAGCAGCCCAAGACAGGGGGCTTCAGCCAAAAACATTCAGTACTTC.

This clone was found once. This chain connects TRBV6-6 to TRBJ1-3, with D unresolved. The germline CDR1 and CDR2 sequences are MNHNY and SVGAGI (reference sequence). The germline V and J ends were trimmed by 2 bases and 4 bases, with 9 bases remaining between them. The CDR3 is 14 residues long. In nucleotides, the CDR3 is TGTGCCAGCAGTTACCGGAGAGAAGGAAACACCATATATTTT. Translated: CASSYRREGNTIYF.

V and J are TRBV7-9 and TRBJ1-1; the match to TRBD1 covers 7 bases. J gave up 3 bases and V 4 bases, and 8 bases lay outside the gene matches. Germline CDR1 reads SEHNR; CDR2 reads FQNEAQ (reference sequence). The CDR3 has 15 amino acids. The CDR3 spells CASSSTDREYTEAFF. The CDR3 bases are TGTGCCAGCAGCTCAACCGACAGGGAGTACACTGAAGCTTTCTTT. Combining the CDR3 with reference TRBV7-9 and TRBJ1-1 gives the whole variable domain DTGVSQNPRHKITKRGQNVTFRCDPISEHNRLYWYRQTLGQGPEFLTYFQNEAQLEKSRLLSDRFSAERPKGSFSTLEIQRTEQGDSAMYLCASSSTDREYTEAFFGQGTRLTVV.

This chain joins TRBV7-3 and TRBJ2-1, with 10 bases fitting TRBD2. Losses at the gene ends were 4 bases for V and 3 bases for J; bases not matched to a gene: 3. The germline gives CDR1 SGHTA, CDR2 FQGTGA. There are 15 residues in the CDR3. The DNA for the CDR3 is TGTGCCAGCAGCTCGGGACTAGCGAGCTACAATGAGCAGTTCTTC. Translating it yields CASSSGLASYNEQFF.

The chain uses TRBV18 and TRBJ2-2; TRBD2 aligns across 9 bases. The CDR3 runs 17 residues. Losses at the gene ends were 4 bases for V and 4 bases for J; bases not matched to a gene: 10. Germline V lookup: CDR1 KGHSH, CDR2 LQKENI. CDR3 region: CASSQESSGRTTGELFF. In nucleotides, the CDR3 is TGTGCCAGCTCACAAGAGTCAAGCGGGAGGACCACCGGGGAGCTGTTTTTT.

CDR3 nucleotides: TGCGCCAGCAGCCAAGTAGGGGGCAGAAATGGCTACACCTTC. It yields the protein CASSQVGGRNGYTF. This chain joins TRBV4-1 and TRBJ1-2; the match to TRBD1 covers 7 bases. In germline, CDR1 is MGHRA, CDR2 YSYEKL. Trimming took 1 base from V and 6 from J; bases not matched to a gene: 5. CDR3 length equals 14 residues.

The chain links TRBV18 to TRBJ2-5; 7 nucleotides agree with TRBD1. The CDR3 extends over 15 amino acids. Germline values: CDR1 KGHSH, CDR2 LQKENI. The V segment lost 4 bases and the J segment 5 bases; nucleotides outside the gene matches: 10. The CDR3 is CASSLTQGRGETQYF. Here the CDR3 DNA reads TGTGCCAGCTCACTGACACAGGGGAGAGGGGAGACCCAGTACTTC.

The chain employs TRBV6-4 and TRBJ2-7; tentative D call: TRBD1 (6 bases). Trimming took off 11 bases at V and 0 bases at J, with 20 bases between the two ends. Germline CDR1 is MRHNA and CDR2 is SNTAGT. The CDR3 is 15 residues long. CDR3 DNA: TGTGCCGCAACCGGACAGTGTGAAAGCTCCTACGAGCAGTACTTC. This translates into CAATGQCESSYEQYF.

The chain combines TRBV7-9 with TRBJ2-3; tentative D call: TRBD2 (6 bases). With 6 bases removed from V and 4 bases from J, the gap between germline ends came to 11 bases. Per the germline V gene, CDR1 is SEHNR and CDR2 is FQNEAQ (reference sequence). This CDR3 is 13 amino acids long. The CDR3 is CASSRGMADTQYF. For the CDR3, the DNA is TGTGCCAGCAGTCGGGGGATGGCAGATACGCAGTATTTT.

The chain uses TRBV4-1 and TRBJ1-3; tentative D call: TRBD1 (5 bases). The CDR3 sequence is 16 residues long. Per the germline V gene, CDR1 is MGHRA and CDR2 is YSYEKL. The V gene lost 1 base and the J gene lost 0 bases, with 10 bases spanning the gap. The CDR3 DNA is TGCGCCAGCAGCCAAGGGCGGGGGTACTCTGGAAACACCATATATTTT. Its translation: CASSQGRGYSGNTIYF.

V and J are TRBV7-3 and TRBJ2-1; D not resolved. This CDR3 spans 13 amino acids. In germline, CDR1 is SGHTA, CDR2 FQGTGA. V was clipped by 2 bases and J by 7 bases, with 9 bases between them. The CDR3 DNA sequence: TGTGCCAGCAGCTTAGGTTACTTGAATGAGCAGTTCTTC. This sequence encodes CASSLGYLNEQFF. Looking up the rest from reference TRBV7-3 and TRBJ2-1 gives the full variable domain: GAGVSQTPSNKVTEKGKYVELRCDPISGHTALYWYRQSLGQGPEFLIYFQGTGAADDSGLPNDRFFAVRPEGSVSTLKIQRTERGDSAVYLCASSLGYLNEQFFGPGTRLTVL.

This chain uses TRBV29-1 with TRBJ1-1; D might be TRBD1 (5 bases). The CDR3 covers 11 residues. Germline loops: CDR1 SQVTM, CDR2 ANQGSEA. Trimming cost V 4 bases and J 5 bases, with 8 bases left between them. In DNA, the CDR3 is TGCAGCGTTGGGGGGAGGACTGAAGCTTTCTTT. It is translated as CSVGGRTEAFF. Full variable domain (rest looked up from reference TRBV29-1 and TRBJ1-1): SAVISQKPSRDICQRGTSLTIQCQVDSQVTMMFWYRQQPGQSLTLIATANQGSEATYESGFVIDKFPISRPNLTFSTLTVSNMSPEDSSIYLCSVGGRTEAFFGQGTRLTVV.

This clone was seen once. The chain carries TRBV9 and TRBJ2-7, with 14 bases matching TRBD2. Trimming took 4 bases from V and 7 from J; bases not matched to a gene: 7. CDR3 length: 15 residues. Germline V gene data show CDR1 as SGDLS and CDR2 as YYNGEE. The CDR3 loop reads CASSLGLAGDGEQYF. The CDR3 nucleotides read TGTGCCAGCAGCTTGGGACTAGCGGGAGATGGGGAGCAGTACTTC.

The rearrangement uses TRBV6-1 and TRBJ1-1, with no clear D. The V end was cut by 8 bases, the J end by 1 base, with 17 bases between. Germline CDR1 and CDR2: MNHNS and SASEGT. The CDR3 is 15 amino acids. CDR3 protein: CASGRMLIRNTEAFF. CDR3 DNA sequence: TGTGCCAGCGGGAGGATGCTCATAAGGAACACTGAAGCTTTCTTT.